What follows are 30 T cell receptor beta chains derived from one specimen sequenced in a study of blood T cells in healthy people across ages. For the second PCR, which ran for about 7 to 11 cycles, a sample-barcoded 5' primer and a J-beta primer mix were used. TCRdb analysed the 5' RACE reads with MiXCR anew, one entry per CDR3 protein. In the table there are about 760,000 distinct CDR3 sequences, around a quarter of which are singletons. These data were also reused for a study on T cells of mothers and their children.

The sequenced material came from blood. The source is a boy aged 5-17 years in good health.

The CDR3 nucleotides are TGTGCCAGTAGTTCGCGGACAGGGCAAGCCTACAATGAGCAGTTCTTC. Residues: CASSSRTGQAYNEQFF. The V and J genes are TRBV19 and TRBJ2-1, with 8 positions matching TRBD1. Germline trimming cut 5 bases from V and 2 bases from J; bases unmatched to any gene: 8. The germline gives CDR1 LNHDA, CDR2 SQIVND (reference sequence). This CDR3 spans 16 amino acids.

This sequence joins TRBV20-1 and TRBJ2-7, with 9 bases matching TRBD2. The junction had 7 bases not matched to a gene; V was cut back by 5 bases and J by 5 bases. This CDR3 region has 13 residues. CDR1 is DFQATT and CDR2 is SNEGSKA in the germline V gene (reference sequence). CDR3 in DNA: TGCAGTGCTTTACTAGCGGGTGGCCACGAGCAGTACTTC. It codes for CSALLAGGHEQYF.

This rearrangement joins TRBV6-2 or TRBV6-3 to TRBJ2-7, with 7 bases identical to TRBD1. The length of the CDR3 is 14 residues. Trimming cost V 3 bases and J 3 bases; bases outside gene matches: 5. Per germline, CDR1 MNHEY and CDR2 SVGEGT. CDR3 region: CASSYPGQSYEQYF. CDR3 DNA sequence: TGTGCCAGCAGTTATCCGGGACAGAGCTACGAGCAGTACTTC.

A remark on this clonotype: One end of the junction fails to match germline, which may point to a read error. The chain links TRBV18 to TRBJ2-5; D gene unclear. In germline, CDR1 is KGHSH, CDR2 LQKENI. This CDR3 is built from 13 residues. CDR3 in amino acids: CASSRIPGETQNF. The CDR3 DNA reads as TGTGCCAGCTCACGTATCCCAGGAGAGACCCAGAACTTC.

The chain recombines TRBV25-1 with TRBJ2-5; TRBD1 aligns across 8 bases. The V segment lost 8 bases and the J segment 4 bases; nucleotides outside the gene matches: 9. The CDR3 runs 14 residues. The germline V gene has CDR1 MGHDK and CDR2 SYGVNS. DNA for the CDR3: TGTGCCAGCGGTATTCAGGGGGCCGGAGAGACCCAGTACTTC. Its protein is CASGIQGAGETQYF.

This clonotype has a handful of counts. The chain recombines TRBV4-2 with TRBJ2-5, with D maybe TRBD2 (5 bases). The V and J ends lost 5 bases and 0 bases respectively, with 16 bases between them. From germline, CDR1 is LGHNA and CDR2 YNFKEQ. This CDR3 is built from 16 residues. The CDR3 is CASSVGLATYQETQYF. In DNA form, the CDR3 reads TGTGCCAGCAGCGTAGGGTTAGCGACGTACCAAGAGACCCAGTACTTC.

J is TRBJ1-3 and V is TRBV6-5; D gene uncertain. Per germline, CDR1 MNHEY and CDR2 SVGAGI. This CDR3 is 14 amino acids long. Trimming pared 3 bases from V and 2 bases from J, leaving 8 bases between. The CDR3 here is CASSYIGAGNTIYF. The CDR3 DNA is TGTGCCAGCAGTTATATAGGAGCTGGAAACACCATATATTTT.

V and J are TRBV28 and TRBJ2-7, with TRBD2 matching 8 bases. Trimming cost V 7 bases and J 2 bases; bases outside gene matches: 4. The CDR3 sequence is 13 residues long. Germline CDR1 MDHEN, CDR2 SYDVKM. Here the CDR3 reads CASTSGSPYEQYF. The CDR3 coding sequence is TGTGCCAGCACCAGCGGGAGCCCCTACGAGCAGTACTTC.

This chain links TRBV10-1 with TRBJ1-1; D remains unclear. There are 14 residues in the CDR3. The V gene lost 0 bases and the J gene lost 1 base, with 6 bases spanning the gap. The germline CDR1 and CDR2 sequences are WNHNN and SYGVQD (reference sequence). The CDR3 is CASSESLGNTEAFF. CDR3 DNA: TGCGCCAGCAGTGAGTCGTTAGGGAACACTGAAGCTTTCTTT.

V usage is TRBV6-5 and J usage is TRBJ2-1, with TRBD1 identical over 12 bases. This CDR3 region has 15 residues. V was clipped by 2 bases and J by 10 bases; unmatched bases: 6. From germline, CDR1 is MNHEY and CDR2 SVGAGI. This CDR3 is CASSYRDRGLREQFF. DNA of the CDR3: TGTGCCAGCAGTTACAGGGACAGGGGGCTTCGCGAGCAGTTCTTC.

The chain employs TRBV2 and TRBJ2-2; 7 bases align to TRBD2. J lost 3 bases, V lost 7 bases, and 8 bases had no gene match. Germline lookup yields CDR1 SNHLY and CDR2 FYNNEI. The CDR3 has 15 amino acids. The CDR3 DNA follows: TGTGCCAGCAACCGAGCGGGGCCCGACACCGGGGAGCTGTTTTTT. Translated, it gives CASNRAGPDTGELFF.

The chain has TRBV4-2 and TRBJ2-7; D is uncertain. V dropped 3 bases and J dropped 2 bases, with 11 bases sitting between them. Germline CDR1 LGHNA, CDR2 YNFKEQ. CDR3 size: 14 residues. The CDR3 DNA sequence: TGTGCCAGCAGCCAGGCTTTGACCCCCTACGAGCAGTACTTC. This translates into CASSQALTPYEQYF.

This clonotype was counted ten times or more. This chain connects TRBV6-2 or TRBV6-3 to TRBJ2-2; possibly TRBD1 or TRBD2 for D (5 bases each). V shed 6 bases and J shed 4 bases, with 12 bases lying between them. The CDR3 extends over 14 amino acids. The germline V gene has CDR1 MNHEY and CDR2 SVGEGT. CDR3 nucleotides: TGTGCCAGCAGCCAGGGACCCCCCACCGGGGAGCTGTTTTTT. Protein: CASSQGPPTGELFF.

J is TRBJ1-5 and V is TRBV9, with D possibly matching TRBD1 (5 bases). The V gene's germline CDR1 is SGDLS and CDR2 YYNGEE. Trimming removed 4 bases at V and 15 bases at J, with 20 bases between. The CDR3 contains 13 residues. The CDR3 DNA follows: TGTGCCAGCAGCCCACGACCGGGACTCTCCTTGCATTTT. Translation: CASSPRPGLSLHF.

In this sample, this clonotype turned up a few times. This chain uses TRBV2 with TRBJ2-7, with 9 positions matching TRBD1. V lost 10 bases, J lost 5 bases, and 9 bases stayed unmatched. The CDR3 runs to 13 residues. Germline V gene sequence: CDR1 SNHLY, CDR2 FYNNEI. The CDR3 loop is CATKSNRGHEQYF. The CDR3 bases are TGTGCCACCAAGTCCAACAGGGGGCACGAGCAGTACTTC.

The CDR3 reads CASSAWGGLPTQYF. For the CDR3, the DNA is TGTGCCAGCAGCGCGTGGGGGGGACTACCGACGCAGTATTTT. This sequence joins TRBV11-2 and TRBJ2-3, with 7 bases fitting TRBD2. The CDR3 sequence is 14 residues long. The V and J ends lost 5 bases and 9 bases, in that order; junction bases with no gene match: 11. The germline CDR1 and CDR2 sequences are SGHAT and FQNNGV. Together with reference TRBV11-2 and TRBJ2-3, the CDR3 gives the full variable domain: EAGVAQSPRYKIIEKRQSVAFWCNPISGHATLYWYQQILGQGPKLLIQFQNNGVVDDSQLPKDRFSAERLKGVDSTLKIQPAKLEDSAVYLCASSAWGGLPTQYFGPGTRLTVL.

J is TRBJ2-7 and V is TRBV7-9; TRBD1 is a possible D gene (6 bases). The CDR3 runs to 14 residues. V gave up 4 bases and J gave up 3 bases, with 13 bases separating them. Germline V CDR1 and CDR2: SEHNR, FQNEAQ (reference sequence). CDR3 protein: CASSSDRFGYEQYF. The CDR3 coding sequence is TGTGCCAGCAGCTCTGACAGGTTCGGCTACGAGCAGTACTTC.

The rearrangement links TRBV28 to TRBJ2-1; 10 bases are shared with TRBD2. The ends lost 3 bases at V and 7 bases at J; junction bases unmatched: 9. The germline gives CDR1 MDHEN, CDR2 SYDVKM. The CDR3 covers 16 residues. In DNA, the CDR3 is TGTGCCAGCAGTTTGTCCCTAGCGGGAGTGTTAAATGAGCAGTTCTTC. This codes for CASSLSLAGVLNEQFF.

This clonotype was found a few times. The rearrangement uses TRBV12-3 or TRBV12-4 and TRBJ2-1; TRBD2 might be the D (6 bases). The V end lost 6 bases, the J end lost 1 base, and 13 bases lay between the germline ends. The CDR3 covers 15 residues. The CDR3 loop is CASSSLANSYNEQFF. Here the CDR3 DNA reads TGTGCCAGCAGCTCGCTAGCGAATTCCTACAATGAGCAGTTCTTC.

With respect to this clonotype: The junction differs from germline at one of its ends, possibly a read error. The rearrangement links TRBV5-6 to TRBJ1-4; 9 bases are a match to TRBD1. The germline V gene has CDR1 SGHDT and CDR2 YYEEEE. This CDR3 spans 15 amino acids. CDR3 in amino acids: CVSSFVGQGEEKLFF. CDR3 bases: TGTGTCAGCAGCTTCGTGGGACAGGGTGAGGAAAAACTGTTTTTT.

The V and J genes are TRBV7-9 and TRBJ1-4; 7 bases map to TRBD1. CDR3 length: 15 amino acids. The V segment lost 3 bases and the J segment 4 bases; nucleotides outside the gene matches: 5. Germline V gene lookup returns CDR1 SEHNR and CDR2 FQNEAQ (reference sequence). CDR3 loop: CASSFGTASNEKLFF. In nucleotides, the CDR3 is TGTGCCAGCAGCTTCGGGACAGCCAGTAATGAAAAACTGTTTTTT.

The chain carries TRBV29-1 and TRBJ2-5; 7 nucleotides align to TRBD1. The assigned J gene may be wrong: the sequence end matches TRBJ2-7 better. This CDR3 has 14 amino acids. Looked up from germline, CDR1 is SQVTM and CDR2 is ANQGSEA. In nucleotides, the CDR3 is TGCAGCGTTGTAAGGGACAGCGAAACCTACGAGCAGTACTTC. This sequence encodes CSVVRDSETYEQYF.

This clonotype was observed a handful of times. This sequence joins TRBV18 and TRBJ2-5; 10 bases are a match to TRBD2. Judging by the DNA end, TRBJ2-1 fits better; the J call may be wrong. Germline loops: CDR1 KGHSH, CDR2 LQKENI. The CDR3 loop spans 13 amino acids. For the CDR3, the DNA is TGTGCCAGCTCGGGGGGACTAGCGAATGAGCAGTTCTTC. Its translation is CASSGGLANEQFF.

This clonotype showed up just a few times. The chain employs TRBV3-1 and TRBJ2-1; D not certain. V lost 2 bases and J lost 8, with 19 bases in between. Germline V gene data show CDR1 as LGHDT and CDR2 as YNNKEL (reference sequence). The CDR3 contains 16 residues. The CDR3 spells CASSQPYKGPFDEQFF. For the CDR3, the DNA is TGTGCCAGCAGCCAACCTTATAAGGGTCCGTTCGATGAGCAGTTCTTC.

This sequence joins TRBV27 and TRBJ2-5, with D perhaps TRBD1 or TRBD2 (5 bases each). CDR1 is MNHEY, CDR2 SMNVEV, per germline (reference sequence). Trimming took off 5 bases at V and 3 bases at J, with 13 bases between the two ends. The CDR3 covers 14 residues. The CDR3 reads CASSDRDGEETQYF. DNA of the CDR3: TGTGCCAGCAGTGACCGGGACGGAGAAGAGACCCAGTACTTC.

CDR3 nucleotides: TGTGCCACCGGGCAGGAGAGCTCTGGGGCCAACGTCCTGACTTTC. This codes for CATGQESSGANVLTF. The V call is TRBV24-1, the J call TRBJ2-6; no clear D. Deletions cut 9 bases from V and 0 bases from J, with 11 bases between. CDR1 is KGHDR, CDR2 SFDVKD, per germline. The CDR3 covers 15 residues.

This clonotype came up a few times. The chain is built from TRBV12-3 or TRBV12-4 and TRBJ1-5; unclear D gene. Trimming cost V 3 bases and J 3 bases, with 9 bases left between them. This CDR3 contains 14 residues. The CDR3 DNA follows: TGTGCCAGCAGTTTCGGACTGTTCAATCAGCCCCAGCATTTT. Its protein product is CASSFGLFNQPQHF.

This clonotype was detected a few times. V is TRBV7-2 and J is TRBJ2-1, with D possibly being TRBD1 or TRBD2 (5 bases each). The germline CDR1 and CDR2 sequences are SGHTA and FQGNSA. The CDR3 has 15 amino acids. V lost 2 bases and J 7 bases, leaving 15 bases between the germline ends. Here the CDR3 reads CASSLPTGPRNEQFF. The CDR3 nucleotides are TGTGCCAGCAGCTTACCTACGGGGCCTAGGAATGAGCAGTTCTTC. The whole variable domain, remainder taken from reference TRBV7-2 and TRBJ2-1, is GAGVSQSPSNKVTEKGKDVELRCDPISGHTALYWYRQSLGQGLEFLIYFQGNSAPDKSGLPSDRFSAERTGGSVSTLTIQRTQQEDSAVYLCASSLPTGPRNEQFFGPGTRLTVL.

This clonotype was found a few times. The chain joins TRBV12-3 or TRBV12-4 to TRBJ2-1; D may be TRBD2 (8 bases). The V end was cut by 6 bases, the J end by 0 bases, with 18 bases between. This CDR3 is built from 17 residues. Here the CDR3 reads CASRLRAGDSSYNEQFF. The CDR3 region has the DNA TGTGCCAGCAGACTGAGAGCGGGGGACAGCTCCTACAATGAGCAGTTCTTC.

This clonotype was counted a few times. This chain uses TRBV13 with TRBJ2-3; D may be TRBD1 (6 bases). The CDR3 runs 16 residues. Germline CDR1 reads PRHDT; CDR2 reads FYEKMQ (reference sequence). Trimming shortened V by 2 bases and J by 2 bases, and 14 bases separated the two germline ends. CDR3 residues: CASSLTGTRLTDTQYF. The CDR3 nucleotides read TGTGCCAGCAGCTTAACGGGGACACGACTCACAGATACGCAGTATTTT.